Listed below are T cell receptor beta chains from one sample, sequenced in a study of early T cells in non-severe SARS-CoV-2 infection. From the 5' RACE reads, TCRdb called clonotypes with MiXCR, one entry per CDR3 protein. The data contain 75,000 to 100,000 distinct CDR3 sequences, 14% of them singletons. Sample: whole blood. Every receptor here comes from an adult who was a healthcare worker with PCR-confirmed SARS-CoV-2 infection or an uninfected control (not recorded which). Both conserved end residues are part of each CDR3. The D gene is left open where the match is weak. Expanded clones get a size class; other rows say once, few or many, or leave the size out.

D: TRBD1
J: TRBJ1-2
size: NA
V: TRBV29-1
CDR3: CSVDSRTGAGYTF
DNA: TGCAGCGTAGACTCCAGGACAGGGGCTGGCTACACCTTC

D: NA
J: TRBJ2-7
size: NA
V: TRBV12-3/TRBV12-4
CDR3: CASSFYRGTTYEQYF
DNA: TGTGCCAGCAGTTTCTATCGGGGGACAACCTACGAGCAGTACTTC

D: NA
J: TRBJ2-5
size: many
V: TRBV7-9
CDR3: CASSTRETQYF
DNA: TGTGCCAGCAGCACTAGAGAGACCCAGTACTTC

D: NA
J: TRBJ2-1
size: NA
V: TRBV7-8
CDR3: CASSLHLGIEDNEQFF
DNA: TGTGCCAGCAGCTTGCATTTGGGGATCGAAGACAATGAGCAGTTCTTC

D: TRBD1
J: TRBJ2-5
size: NA
V: TRBV7-9
CDR3: CASSSTGGRGETQYF
DNA: TGTGCCAGCAGCTCTACAGGGGGACGGGGAGAGACCCAGTACTTC

D: TRBD2
J: TRBJ2-3
size: NA
V: TRBV29-1
CDR3: CSVGTSGTDTQYF
DNA: TGCAGCGTGGGGACTAGCGGCACAGATACGCAGTATTTT

D: TRBD1
J: TRBJ2-2
size: many
V: TRBV4-1
CDR3: CASSPDRVIPGELFF
DNA: TGCGCCAGCAGTCCCGACAGGGTAATTCCCGGGGAGCTGTTTTTT

D: NA
J: TRBJ1-3
size: many
V: TRBV5-1
CDR3: CASSLGRSSGNTIYF
DNA: TGCGCCAGCAGCCTCGGTAGATCCTCTGGAAACACCATATATTTT

D: NA
J: TRBJ1-1
size: few
V: TRBV5-1
CDR3: CASSLEPGMNTEAFF
DNA: TGCGCCAGCAGCTTGGAGCCAGGAATGAACACTGAAGCTTTCTTT

D: TRBD1
J: TRBJ2-3
size: NA
V: TRBV12-3/TRBV12-4
CDR3: CASRVRDRDYYMYF
DNA: TGTGCCAGCAGAGTCCGGGACAGGGACTACTACATGTATTTT

D: NA
J: TRBJ2-1
size: few
V: TRBV7-6
CDR3: CASSPPGRMNEQFF
DNA: TGTGCCAGCAGCCCACCGGGACGGATGAATGAGCAGTTCTTC

D: NA
J: TRBJ2-1
size: few
V: TRBV6-1
CDR3: CASGGRTSYNEQFF
DNA: TGTGCCAGCGGGGGGAGGACCTCATACAATGAGCAGTTCTTC

D: TRBD1
J: TRBJ2-7
size: few
V: TRBV27
CDR3: CASSFRGTVYEQYF
DNA: TGTGCCAGCAGTTTTAGAGGGACAGTGTACGAGCAGTACTTC

D: NA
J: TRBJ2-1
size: few
V: TRBV19
CDR3: CASKKGGSYNEQFF
DNA: TGTGCCAGCAAAAAGGGGGGGTCCTACAATGAGCAGTTCTTC

D: NA
J: TRBJ2-1
size: few
V: TRBV14
CDR3: CASSQDPGVARPPVF
DNA: TGTGCCAGCAGCCAGGACCCGGGGGTAGCCCGACCGCCGGTCTTC

D: TRBD1
J: TRBJ2-4
size: many
V: TRBV25-1
CDR3: CASSETGHRGPKNIQYF
DNA: TGTGCCAGCAGTGAGACGGGGCACAGGGGGCCCAAAAACATTCAGTACTTC

D: NA
J: TRBJ1-2
size: many
V: TRBV20-1
CDR3: CSAPEGPANYGYTF
DNA: TGCAGTGCCCCCGAGGGTCCAGCTAACTATGGCTACACCTTC

D: NA
J: TRBJ2-4
size: NA
V: TRBV6-1
CDR3: CASSEAQPWETKNIQYF
DNA: TGTGCCAGCAGTGAAGCACAGCCATGGGAGACCAAAAACATTCAGTACTTC

D: NA
J: TRBJ2-7
size: NA
V: TRBV29-1
CDR3: CSVATSSREQYF
DNA: TGCAGCGTTGCGACTAGTTCGAGGGAGCAGTACTTC

D: NA
J: TRBJ1-4
size: NA
V: TRBV20-1
CDR3: CSARGESIGEKLFF
DNA: TGCAGTGCTAGAGGAGAATCAATCGGTGAAAAACTGTTTTTT

D: NA
J: TRBJ2-7
size: NA
V: TRBV20-1
CDR3: CSARSSAYIYEQYF
DNA: TGCAGTGCTAGATCGAGTGCCTACATCTACGAGCAGTACTTC

D: NA
J: TRBJ2-3
size: many
V: TRBV10-3
CDR3: CAISDAGGRTDTQYF
DNA: TGTGCCATCAGTGATGCCGGGGGCCGCACAGATACGCAGTATTTT

D: NA
J: TRBJ1-1
size: NA
V: TRBV29-1
CDR3: CSVDRFPEAFF
DNA: TGCAGCGTTGACCGTTTCCCCGAAGCTTTCTTT

D: NA
J: TRBJ2-6
size: NA
V: TRBV7-9
CDR3: CASSLVVPGANVLTF
DNA: TGTGCCAGCAGCTTAGTGGTGCCAGGGGCCAACGTCCTGACTTTC

D: NA
J: TRBJ2-6
size: few
V: TRBV7-6
CDR3: CASSPPLRAGANVLTF
DNA: TGTGCCAGCAGCCCCCCCCTGAGGGCTGGGGCCAACGTCCTGACTTTC

D: NA
J: TRBJ1-2
size: NA
V: TRBV7-2
CDR3: CASSLTPVASYGYTF
DNA: TGTGCCAGCAGCTTAACCCCCGTCGCCTCCTATGGCTACACCTTC

D: NA
J: TRBJ1-1
size: few
V: TRBV7-6
CDR3: CASSLEVFREAFF
DNA: TGTGCCAGCAGCTTAGAGGTGTTCAGAGAAGCTTTCTTT

D: NA
J: TRBJ1-2
size: NA
V: TRBV24-1
CDR3: CATSDLHVPQVSYGYTF
DNA: TGTGCCACCAGTGATCTCCACGTCCCACAGGTGTCCTATGGCTACACCTTC

D: TRBD2
J: TRBJ2-3
size: NA
V: TRBV6-6
CDR3: CASGLAGGRTQYF
DNA: TGTGCCAGTGGGCTAGCGGGAGGGCGCACGCAGTATTTT

D: NA
J: TRBJ1-2
size: NA
V: TRBV7-9
CDR3: CVAEGVHGYTF
DNA: TGTGTCGCGGAAGGGGTTCATGGCTACACCTTC

D: NA
J: TRBJ1-5
size: few
V: TRBV6-6
CDR3: CASSYVSGNQPQHF
DNA: TGTGCCAGCAGTTACGTCTCGGGCAATCAGCCCCAGCATTTT

D: NA
J: TRBJ1-1
size: NA
V: TRBV24-1
CDR3: CATSDLQSGANTEAFF
DNA: TGTGCCACCAGTGATTTGCAGTCGGGGGCGAACACTGAAGCTTTCTTT

D: NA
J: TRBJ1-6
size: many
V: TRBV2
CDR3: CASTGEGVSNSPLHF
DNA: TGTGCCAGCACCGGGGAAGGGGTATCGAATTCACCCCTCCACTTT

D: NA
J: TRBJ2-5
size: few
V: TRBV30
CDR3: CAWSVPELVKTQYF
DNA: TGTGCCTGGAGTGTACCGGAGTTGGTTAAGACCCAGTACTTC

D: NA
J: TRBJ2-7
size: many
V: TRBV4-1
CDR3: CASSQDRNEQYF
DNA: TGCGCCAGCAGCCAAGATCGGAACGAGCAGTACTTC

D: NA
J: TRBJ1-1
size: NA
V: TRBV29-1
CDR3: CSAGRGGEAFF
DNA: TGCAGCGCCGGCCGGGGAGGTGAAGCTTTCTTT

D: NA
J: TRBJ2-7
size: NA
V: TRBV18
CDR3: CASSPAGVYEQYF
DNA: TGTGCCAGCTCGCCGGCCGGCGTCTACGAGCAGTACTTC

D: NA
J: TRBJ1-5
size: many
V: TRBV5-6
CDR3: CASSFQGRNQPQHF
DNA: TGTGCCAGCAGTTTTCAGGGCCGCAATCAGCCCCAGCATTTT

D: NA
J: TRBJ1-1
size: NA
V: TRBV18
CDR3: CASSPLDSWRGTEAFF
DNA: TGTGCCAGCTCACCCCTAGACAGCTGGCGGGGCACTGAAGCTTTCTTT

D: NA
J: TRBJ2-7
size: NA
V: TRBV7-2
CDR3: CASRDRSSYEQYF
DNA: TGTGCCAGCAGGGACAGAAGCTCCTACGAGCAGTACTTC

D: TRBD2
J: TRBJ2-5
size: NA
V: TRBV27
CDR3: CASGIFSGDQETQYF
DNA: TGTGCCAGCGGAATATTTAGCGGGGACCAAGAGACCCAGTACTTC

D: TRBD2
J: TRBJ2-3
size: NA
V: TRBV4-1
CDR3: CASSQEAGGPTDTQYF
DNA: TGCGCCAGCAGCCAAGAAGCGGGAGGGCCCACAGATACGCAGTATTTT